The subject of this entry is one T cell receptor (beta chain). Repertoires were generated with immunoSEQ multiplex PCR, while TCRdb's copy carries only in-frame clones and drops some. The sample lists about 84,000 clones, about 83% occurring once. The data were taken from a study of blood T cell repertoires in COVID-19. This receptor was obtained from a woman aged 80 or over with acute or convalescent COVID-19. The material sequenced was peripheral blood.

The CDR3 region is CASRPAVNRGNEQYF. Here the CDR3 DNA reads TGTGCCAGCAGGCCCGCGGTGAATCGGGGTAACGAGCAGTACTTC. This chain uses TRBV6-5 with TRBJ2-7; D may be TRBD2 (5 bases). The CDR3 contains 15 residues. CDR1 and CDR2 from the germline V gene are MNHEY and SVGAGI. With 6 bases removed from V and 5 bases from J, the gap between germline ends came to 20 bases.